Sequencing of this T cell receptor beta chain was carried out in a study of T cell changes during pregnancy in multiple sclerosis. Sequenced by immunoSEQ multiplex PCR; TCRdb stores in-frame clones only, minus some. Of 50,000 to 65,000 clones in the sample, around 96% were seen once. V lost 7 bases, J lost 0 bases, and 10 bases lay in between. Per the germline V gene, CDR1 is SGHAT and CDR2 is FQNNGV. The CDR3 extends over 13 amino acids. A few counts support this clone. Sequences were derived from CD8+ T cells from peripheral blood mononuclear cells, sampled after pregnancy. The chain joins TRBV11-2 to TRBJ2-7; no clear D gene. This clonotype originated in a female donor with multiple sclerosis, enrolled in a pregnancy study. This CDR3 reads CASNPGPSYEQYF. The CDR3 DNA follows: TGTGCCAGCAACCCGGGTCCCTCCTACGAGCAGTACTTC.